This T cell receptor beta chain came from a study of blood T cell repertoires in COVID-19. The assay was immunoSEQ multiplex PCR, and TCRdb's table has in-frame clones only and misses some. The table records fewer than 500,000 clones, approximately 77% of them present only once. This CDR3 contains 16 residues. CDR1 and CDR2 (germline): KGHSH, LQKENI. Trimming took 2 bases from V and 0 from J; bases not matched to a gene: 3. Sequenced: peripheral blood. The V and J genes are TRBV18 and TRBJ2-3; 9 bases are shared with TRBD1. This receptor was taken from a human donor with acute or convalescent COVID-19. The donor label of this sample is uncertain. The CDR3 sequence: CASSPTGGASTDTQYF. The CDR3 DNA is TGTGCCAGCTCACCAACAGGGGGCGCCAGCACAGATACGCAGTATTTT.